This T cell receptor beta chain was retrieved from a study of blood T cell repertoires in COVID-19. The overall study: Donors in the United States, Italy and Spain gave samples during acute or convalescent COVID-19.

For this clone: Other nucleotide sequences from this sample produce the same CDR3.

The CDR3 spans 14 residues. The V end lost 1 base, the J end lost 3 bases, and 10 bases lay between the germline ends. Per germline, CDR1 SGHRS and CDR2 YFSETQ. In the original workflow: Amplification from reference gene primers served as the basis for estimated nucleated cell counts. Measured with immunoSEQ multiplex PCR; TCRdb has only the in-frame clones, and not every one. V, J and clone size reflect that table, while D and trimming were determined from the DNA. The sample carries around 480,000 clones, approximately 88% recorded once. The sequencing sample was made of peripheral blood. The clonotype was recovered from a woman aged 45 to 65 with COVID-19, enrolled during active disease. The V gene is TRBV5-1, the J gene TRBJ1-1, with D possibly TRBD1 on 5 matching bases. The CDR3 DNA is TGCGCCAGCAGCTTGTCTAGGGGTGACACTGAAGCTTTCTTT. Translation: CASSLSRGDTEAFF. The full variable domain, completed using reference TRBV5-1 and TRBJ1-1, is KAGVTQTPRYLIKTRGQQVTLSCSPISGHRSVSWYQQTPGQGLQFLFEYFSETQRNKGNFPGRFSGRQFSNSRSEMNVSTLELGDSALYLCASSLSRGDTEAFFGQGTRLTVV.